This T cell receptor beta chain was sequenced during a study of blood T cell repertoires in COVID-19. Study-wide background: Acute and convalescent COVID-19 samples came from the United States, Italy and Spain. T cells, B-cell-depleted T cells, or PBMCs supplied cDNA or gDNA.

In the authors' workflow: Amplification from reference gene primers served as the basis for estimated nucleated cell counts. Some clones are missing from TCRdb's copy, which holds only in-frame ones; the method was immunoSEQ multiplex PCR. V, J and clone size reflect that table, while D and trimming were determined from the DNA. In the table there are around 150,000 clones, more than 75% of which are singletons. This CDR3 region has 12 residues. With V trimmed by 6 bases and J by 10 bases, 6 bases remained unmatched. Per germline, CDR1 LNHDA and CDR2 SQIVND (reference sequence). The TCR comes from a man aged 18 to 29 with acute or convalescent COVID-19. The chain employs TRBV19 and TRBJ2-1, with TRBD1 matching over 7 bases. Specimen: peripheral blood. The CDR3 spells CASRTGYNEQFF. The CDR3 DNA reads TGTGCCAGTAGGACAGGGTATAACGAGCAGTTCTTC.